Presented here are 23 T cell receptor beta chains from one specimen sequenced in a study of glioma-infiltrating T cells after dendritic cell vaccination listed by TCRdb under 2016. Library creation used the immunoSEQ multiplex PCR assay. Imported from immuneACCESS, the table was reduced by TCRdb to in-frame sequences with V and J called. These copies leave out some clones; in studies compared against another copy, an unresolved V gene accounts for under half, and the cause of the remainder is not known. This sample holds about 3,700 clones; under 95% were observed only once. 5% to 6.5% of the sample goes to the ten largest clones. Sequencing used blood, obtained before dendritic cell vaccination. These receptors all stem from a human donor with glioblastoma.

This chain uses TRBV7-8 with TRBJ2-2; tentative D call: TRBD2 (6 bases). The CDR3 runs 16 residues. The germline V and J ends were trimmed by 5 bases and 4 bases, with 17 bases remaining between them. In germline, CDR1 is SGHVS, CDR2 FQNEAQ. The chain's CDR3 is CASSPPSAGSTGELFF. The CDR3 coding sequence is TGTGCCAGCAGCCCCCCGAGCGCGGGGAGCACCGGGGAGCTGTTTTTT.

The chain recombines TRBV10-3 with TRBJ2-7, with TRBD1 as a possible D gene (6 bases). Germline values: CDR1 ENHRY, CDR2 SYGVKD. The germline V and J ends were trimmed by 7 bases and 5 bases, with 15 bases remaining between them. The CDR3 extends over 13 amino acids. In nucleotides, the CDR3 is TGTGCCATCACCTCCGGGGACATCCACGAGCAGTACTTC. It translates to CAITSGDIHEQYF.

This rearrangement joins TRBV4-1 to TRBJ1-1; 8 bases map to TRBD1. Germline CDR1 and CDR2: MGHRA and YSYEKL. The V gene end was trimmed by 1 base and the J gene end by 8 bases; junction bases not matched to a gene: 9. The CDR3 runs 15 residues. CDR3 coding DNA: TGCGCCAGCAGCCAAGCCTTCAGGACAGGGCCCGAAGCTTTCTTT. This sequence encodes CASSQAFRTGPEAFF.

This chain connects TRBV5-4 to TRBJ2-4; 9 nucleotides match TRBD1. The germline V gene has CDR1 SGHNT and CDR2 YYREEE (reference sequence). The CDR3 has 16 residues. V was clipped by 0 bases and J by 4 bases; unmatched bases: 5. The CDR3 is CASSLGDRVSKNIQYF. Written as DNA, the CDR3 is TGTGCCAGCAGCTTGGGGGACAGGGTTTCAAAAAACATTCAGTACTTC.

This chain connects TRBV5-4 to TRBJ2-3; 11 bases are shared with TRBD2. CDR3 length equals 15 residues. In germline, CDR1 is SGHNT, CDR2 YYREEE (reference sequence). V lost 3 bases and J lost 1; bases outside the gene matches: 1. The CDR3 DNA sequence: TGTGCCAGCAGCTGGGGACTAGCGGGCACAGATACGCAGTATTTT. This gives the protein CASSWGLAGTDTQYF.

DNA for the CDR3: TGTGCCAGCAGTTTATCCGGGACAGGGGGAAAGGGAAGTGGCTACACCTTC. It is translated as CASSLSGTGGKGSGYTF. V is TRBV27 and J is TRBJ1-2; 11 bases are a match to TRBD1. CDR1 MNHEY and CDR2 SMNVEV come from the germline V gene (reference sequence). The CDR3 totals 17 residues. J was trimmed by 7 bases and V by 0 bases; bases with no gene match: 10.

The rearrangement links TRBV19 to TRBJ2-5, with 7 bases identical to TRBD1. V was pared by 4 bases and J by 2 bases, with 4 bases of the junction left unmatched. The CDR3 is 14 amino acids. Germline CDR1 and CDR2: LNHDA and SQIVND (reference sequence). The CDR3 loop is CASSKTGTQETQYF. CDR3 in DNA: TGTGCCAGTAGTAAGACAGGGACGCAAGAGACCCAGTACTTC.

This rearrangement joins TRBV6-5 to TRBJ2-1; 7 bases line up with TRBD2. The CDR3 has 13 amino acids. Germline values: CDR1 MNHEY, CDR2 SVGAGI. V lost 2 bases and J lost 13; bases outside the gene matches: 8. CDR3 residues: CASSYASGTIQFF. In DNA form, the CDR3 reads TGTGCCAGCAGTTACGCCTCGGGGACTATCCAGTTCTTC.

This chain links TRBV28 with TRBJ1-1; D is perhaps TRBD1 (6 bases). Trimming stripped 2 bases from V and 2 bases from J, with 15 bases between. Germline-derived CDR1 and CDR2 are MDHEN and SYDVKM. The CDR3 consists of 16 residues. The CDR3 here is CASSLGPGQLNTEAFF. The DNA of the CDR3 is TGTGCCAGCAGTTTAGGACCCGGACAGTTAAACACTGAAGCTTTCTTT.

The rearrangement joins TRBV9 to TRBJ1-1; a possible D gene is TRBD1 (5 bases). V was shortened by 0 bases and J by 7 bases, with 19 bases between the two germline ends. The CDR3 covers 16 residues. Per germline, CDR1 SGDLS and CDR2 YYNGEE. The CDR3 DNA reads as TGTGCCAGCAGCGTAGATGCCGGGACTCCAAGTGGTGAAGCTTTCTTT. Translated: CASSVDAGTPSGEAFF. The variable domain in full, completed from reference TRBV9 and TRBJ1-1, reads DSGVTQTPKHLITATGQRVTLRCSPRSGDLSVYWYQQSLDQGLQFLIQYYNGEERAKGNILERFSAQQFPDLHSELNLSSLELGDSALYFCASSVDAGTPSGEAFFGQGTRLTVV.

Only a few counts were recorded for this clone. The V and J genes are TRBV27 and TRBJ2-4; 8 nucleotides line up with TRBD1. The CDR3 is 15 amino acids. Germline V gene lookup returns CDR1 MNHEY and CDR2 SMNVEV (reference sequence). J lost 0 bases, V lost 4 bases, and 2 bases had no gene match. CDR3 sequence reads: CASSWTGKAKNIQYF. CDR3 in DNA: TGTGCCAGCAGTTGGACAGGGAAAGCCAAAAACATTCAGTACTTC.

The chain carries TRBV5-4 and TRBJ2-2; 9 bases line up with TRBD2. The CDR3 is 15 amino acids. Germline values: CDR1 SGHNT, CDR2 YYREEE (reference sequence). The V segment lost 1 base and the J segment 5 bases; nucleotides outside the gene matches: 3. CDR3 loop: CASSLWLAGTGELFF. The CDR3 region has the DNA TGTGCCAGCAGCTTGTGGCTAGCGGGGACCGGGGAGCTGTTTTTT.

CDR3 bases: TGTGCCAGTAGTAATCAGTTCAGGGAAGGAGGCTACACCTTC. Translation gives CASSNQFREGGYTF. The gene calls are TRBV19 and TRBJ1-2, with D tentatively TRBD1 (5 bases). The CDR3 spans 14 residues. Trimming left V 4 bases short and J 8 bases short, with 17 bases between. Germline V gene lookup returns CDR1 LNHDA and CDR2 SQIVND (reference sequence). The complete variable domain, with remaining parts taken from reference TRBV19 and TRBJ1-2, reads DGGITQSPKYLFRKEGQNVTLSCEQNLNHDAMYWYRQDPGQGLRLIYYSQIVNDFQKGDIAEGYSVSREKKESFPLTVTSAQKNPTAFYLCASSNQFREGGYTFGSGTRLTVV.

This chain uses TRBV5-1 with TRBJ2-5; D possibly corresponds to TRBD2 (7 bases). The ends were cut back, 4 bases at V and 5 bases at J, with 18 bases in the middle. Germline-derived CDR1 and CDR2 are SGHRS and YFSETQ. The CDR3 totals 15 residues. CDR3 sequence reads: CASSHYGGAGETQYF. The CDR3 region has the DNA TGCGCCAGCAGCCACTATGGGGGGGCTGGGGAGACCCAGTACTTC.

The genes are TRBV10-3 and TRBJ1-3, with 8 bases matching TRBD1. Germline V gene data show CDR1 as ENHRY and CDR2 as SYGVKD. CDR3 length equals 16 residues. Trimming cost V 5 bases and J 0 bases; bases outside gene matches: 6. The CDR3 nucleotides read TGTGCCATCAGTCGACAGGGGACCTTCTCTGGAAACACCATATATTTT. Amino acids: CAISRQGTFSGNTIYF.

For this clone: This sample includes further DNA sequences coding for the same CDR3. The rearrangement joins TRBV19 to TRBJ2-1, with 7 bases lining up with TRBD2. Germline V lookup: CDR1 LNHDA, CDR2 SQIVND (reference sequence). The ends lost 3 bases at V and 7 bases at J; junction bases unmatched: 6. The CDR3 length is 14 residues. CDR3 bases: TGTGCCAGTAGTATGTCTAGCGGCACTAATGAGCAGTTCTTC. This codes for CASSMSSGTNEQFF.

The gene calls are TRBV19 and TRBJ2-5; 9 positions agree with TRBD1. The J call may be in error: the DNA end matches TRBJ2-7 better. Per the germline V gene, CDR1 is LNHDA and CDR2 is SQIVND (reference sequence). This CDR3 has 14 residues. The CDR3 region has the DNA TGTGCCAGTAGGGGACAGGGAGGCACCTACGAGCAGTACTTC. This codes for CASRGQGGTYEQYF.

This chain links TRBV6-5 with TRBJ2-3; D unresolved. V lost 3 bases, J lost 5 bases, and 9 bases lay in between. The germline CDR1 and CDR2 sequences are MNHEY and SVGAGI. The CDR3 is 13 amino acids. Here the CDR3 reads CASSYVRGDTQYF. Written as DNA, the CDR3 is TGTGCCAGCAGTTATGTCAGAGGAGATACGCAGTATTTT.

The chain combines TRBV11-2 with TRBJ2-7; 11 bases map to TRBD2. This CDR3 has 15 residues. CDR1 is SGHAT, CDR2 FQNNGV, per germline. Trimming took 5 bases from V and 2 from J; bases not matched to a gene: 5. DNA for the CDR3: TGTGCCAGCAGCACGTTAGCGGGAGGGACCTACGAGCAGTACTTC. The encoded protein is CASSTLAGGTYEQYF.

CDR3 sequence reads: CSAEDSGEQFF. CDR3 bases: TGCAGTGCTGAGGACAGTGGTGAGCAGTTCTTC. The rearrangement joins TRBV20-1 to TRBJ2-1; possible D gene TRBD1, 6 bases. This CDR3 comprises 11 residues. From germline, CDR1 is DFQATT and CDR2 SNEGSKA (reference sequence). With 5 bases removed from V and 9 bases from J, the gap between germline ends came to 11 bases.

The chain employs TRBV18 and TRBJ2-3; no clear D. The CDR3 totals 13 residues. Germline assignment: CDR1 KGHSH and CDR2 LQKENI. V was pared by 6 bases and J by 2 bases, with 9 bases between. CDR3 in amino acids: CASSARNTDTQYF. The DNA for the CDR3 is TGTGCCAGCTCTGCGCGGAACACAGATACGCAGTATTTT. Full variable domain (remainder filled in from reference TRBV18 and TRBJ2-3): NAGVMQNPRHLVRRRGQEARLRCSPMKGHSHVYWYRQLPEEGLKFMVYLQKENIIDESGMPKERFSAEFPKEGPSILRIQQVVRGDSAAYFCASSARNTDTQYFGPGTRLTVL.

This clone was detected only once. The V and J genes are TRBV28 and TRBJ1-5; 8 nucleotides align to TRBD1. CDR3 length: 19 residues. Germline assignment: CDR1 MDHEN and CDR2 SYDVKM. V gave up 3 bases and J gave up 4 bases; unmatched junction bases: 17. CDR3 sequence reads: CASSLRGGTGGSWNQPQHF. In DNA, the CDR3 is TGTGCCAGCAGTTTGAGGGGTGGGACAGGTGGGAGTTGGAATCAGCCCCAGCATTTT.

The chain carries TRBV7-2 and TRBJ1-1; D might be TRBD1 (5 bases). CDR3 size: 15 residues. Germline CDR1 reads SGHTA; CDR2 reads FQGNSA. V was cut by 4 bases and J by 0 bases, with 12 bases left in between. DNA of the CDR3: TGTGCCAGCAGCTCGAAGACAGTCATGAACACTGAAGCTTTCTTT. As protein: CASSSKTVMNTEAFF.